The rows below give T cell receptor beta chains drawn from one sample of a study of CD8 T cells in Susac syndrome. TCRdb called the immunoSEQ multiplex PCR reads again in MiXCR, with one record for every CDR3 protein. The sample holds under 85,000 distinct CDR3 sequences, approximately 95% seen once. Sequenced material: CD8+ T cells from PBMCs. These receptors originate from a human donor with Susac syndrome. Each CDR3 is given with its conserved first and last residue. A D gene is named only where the DNA matches it firmly. Clone sizes are given selectively: once, few, many, or a class where the clone is expanded.

>TRBV7-9|TRBJ2-5|TRBD2|NA
CASSRGRVQETQYF
TGTGCCAGCAGCCGTGGGAGGGTTCAAGAGACCCAGTACTTC
>TRBV15|TRBJ2-7|NA|NA
CATAGPPLLYEQYF
TGTGCCACCGCGGGTCCGCCCCTCCTCTACGAGCAGTACTTC
>TRBV4-1|TRBJ1-2|NA|NA
CASSQVGRQPLSANYGYTF
TGCGCCAGCAGCCAGGTGGGGAGGCAGCCACTATCCGCTAACTATGGCTACACCTTC
>TRBV19|TRBJ2-1|NA|NA
CASSIVGGDGYNEQFF
TGTGCCAGTAGTATAGTGGGGGGAGACGGCTACAATGAGCAGTTCTTC
>TRBV7-8|TRBJ2-2|NA|few
CASRPDRTGELFF
TGTGCCAGCAGACCCGACAGGACCGGGGAGCTGTTTTTT
>TRBV27|TRBJ1-2|TRBD1|NA
CASSQTPTGQNYGYTF
TGTGCCAGCAGTCAAACGCCGACGGGACAGAACTATGGCTACACCTTC
>TRBV2|TRBJ2-2|NA|NA
CASRDTDTGELFF
TGTGCCAGCAGGGACACAGACACCGGGGAGCTGTTTTTT
>TRBV6-6|TRBJ1-5|NA|NA
CASSYSLGQSNQPQHF
TGTGCCAGCAGTTACTCGTTGGGTCAATCCAATCAGCCCCAGCATTTT
>TRBV6-2/TRBV6-3|TRBJ1-6|NA|NA
CASTLPNSPLHF
TGTGCCAGCACCCTCCCGAATTCACCCCTCCACTTT
>TRBV4-3|TRBJ1-2|NA|NA
CASSQVWGIYGYTF
TGCGCCAGCAGCCAAGTCTGGGGTATTTATGGCTACACCTTC
>TRBV6-2/TRBV6-3|TRBJ2-7|NA|once
CASIGRENDYEQYF
TGTGCCAGCATTGGAAGGGAGAACGACTACGAGCAGTACTTC
>TRBV2|TRBJ2-4|NA|NA
CASSEAAGIAKNIQYF
TGTGCCAGCAGTGAAGCGGCCGGGATAGCCAAAAACATTCAGTACTTC
>TRBV4-1|TRBJ2-5|TRBD2|NA
CASSQVSSGAQETQYF
TGCGCCAGCAGCCAAGTGTCCAGCGGGGCTCAAGAGACCCAGTACTTC
>TRBV28|TRBJ1-5|TRBD1|NA
CASRAITGGAGNQPQHF
TGTGCCAGCAGAGCCATTACAGGGGGCGCGGGCAATCAGCCCCAGCATTTT
>TRBV11-2|TRBJ2-2|TRBD2|few
CASSYTSGGTGELFF
TGTGCCAGCAGCTATACTAGCGGGGGTACCGGGGAGCTGTTTTTT
>TRBV12-3/TRBV12-4|TRBJ2-7|TRBD1|NA
CASSTLTGPGEQYF
TGTGCCAGCAGTACTCTGACAGGGCCGGGGGAGCAGTACTTC
>TRBV20-1|TRBJ2-5|TRBD2|NA
CSASPERGLVETQYF
TGCAGTGCTTCACCAGAGCGGGGGCTGGTGGAGACCCAGTACTTC
>TRBV2|TRBJ1-5|NA|once
CASSERWAQPQHF
TGTGCCAGCAGTGAAAGATGGGCCCAGCCCCAGCATTTT
>TRBV4-2|TRBJ1-3|TRBD1|NA
CASSQEDRAGNTIYF
TGTGCCAGCAGCCAAGAGGACAGGGCTGGAAACACCATATATTTT
>TRBV4-1|TRBJ2-1|NA|NA
CASSQTSGYSYNEQFF
TGCGCCAGCAGCCAAACCAGCGGTTACTCCTACAATGAGCAGTTCTTC
>TRBV6-1|TRBJ1-2|TRBD1|NA
CASSEVGGEEDNYGYTF
TGTGCCAGCAGTGAAGTAGGGGGCGAAGAAGATAACTATGGCTACACCTTC
>TRBV7-9|TRBJ2-5|TRBD1|NA
CASSGTGTDQETQYF
TGTGCCAGCAGCGGGACCGGGACAGATCAAGAGACCCAGTACTTC
>TRBV14|TRBJ1-1|NA|NA
CASSPANMNTEAFF
TGTGCCAGCAGCCCGGCAAATATGAACACTGAAGCTTTCTTT
>TRBV24-1|TRBJ2-1|NA|NA
CAIQQDNEQFF
TGTGCCATTCAGCAGGACAATGAGCAGTTCTTC
>TRBV19|TRBJ1-5|NA|NA
CASSIGDQPQHF
TGTGCCAGTAGTATAGGGGATCAGCCCCAGCATTTT
>TRBV5-1|TRBJ2-3|TRBD2|NA
CASSFQAGGPDTQYF
TGCGCCAGCAGCTTTCAAGCGGGGGGGCCAGATACGCAGTATTTT
>TRBV3-1|TRBJ1-6|NA|once
CASSQDGQWNSPLHF
TGTGCCAGCAGCCAAGACGGACAGTGGAATTCACCCCTCCACTTT
>TRBV10-3|TRBJ2-5|NA|NA
CAISGGRDSPPETQYF
TGTGCCATCAGTGGCGGGCGGGACTCCCCTCCAGAGACCCAGTACTTC